The clone carrying this T cell receptor beta chain was seen repeatedly, ten times or more. The entry originates in a study of human T cells and chemical hapten exposure. This CDR3 spans 13 amino acids. Germline V CDR1 and CDR2: MNHEY, SMNVEV (reference sequence). V gave up 6 bases and J gave up 4 bases; unmatched junction bases: 6. Documented time point: patch test 1, 2 weeks after DPC sensitization. Sample treatment: therapeutic diphenylcyclopropenone sensitization with weekly scalp DPC. TCRdb used MiXCR to reprocess the RACE reads, holding one entry per CDR3 protein. This sample has approximately 400,000 distinct CDR3 sequences, with around 5% found just once.

The TCR comes from a woman aged 45-60 years with alopecia areata. Some clones in this sample may be carry-over from other donors' samples. The chain uses TRBV27 and TRBJ2-7; the match to TRBD1 covers 7 bases. The material was whole blood, obtained in connection with sensitization to the hapten diphenylcyclopropenone (DPC). This chain's CDR3 is CASSSTQGYEQYF. CDR3 in DNA: TGTGCCAGCAGCTCAACACAGGGGTACGAGCAGTACTTC.